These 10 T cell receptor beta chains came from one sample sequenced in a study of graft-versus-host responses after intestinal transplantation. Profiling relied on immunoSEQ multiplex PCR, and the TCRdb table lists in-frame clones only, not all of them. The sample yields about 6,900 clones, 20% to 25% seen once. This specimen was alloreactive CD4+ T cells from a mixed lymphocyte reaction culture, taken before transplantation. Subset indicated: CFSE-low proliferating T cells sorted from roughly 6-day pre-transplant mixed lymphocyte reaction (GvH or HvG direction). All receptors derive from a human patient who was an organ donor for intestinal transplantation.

CDR3 bases: TGTGCCAGCAGCTTAGCCGGGACTAGCGGGAGATTGGATACGCAGTATTTT. This encodes CASSLAGTSGRLDTQYF. This rearrangement joins TRBV7-9 to TRBJ2-3, with 14 bases aligning to TRBD2. The CDR3 runs 17 residues. J was trimmed by 6 bases and V by 0 bases; bases with no gene match: 5. From germline, CDR1 is SEHNR and CDR2 FQNEAQ (reference sequence). The variable domain in full, completed from reference TRBV7-9 and TRBJ2-3, reads DTGVSQNPRHKITKRGQNVTFRCDPISEHNRLYWYRQTLGQGPEFLTYFQNEAQLEKSRLLSDRFSAERPKGSFSTLEIQRTEQGDSAMYLCASSLAGTSGRLDTQYFGPGTRLTVL.

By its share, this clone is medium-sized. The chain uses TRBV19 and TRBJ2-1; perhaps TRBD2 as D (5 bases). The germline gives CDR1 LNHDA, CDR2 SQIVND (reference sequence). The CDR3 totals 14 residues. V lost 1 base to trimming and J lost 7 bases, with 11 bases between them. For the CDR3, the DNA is TGTGCCAGTAGTATAGCGGAGGTGGGGAATGAGCAGTTCTTC. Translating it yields CASSIAEVGNEQFF.

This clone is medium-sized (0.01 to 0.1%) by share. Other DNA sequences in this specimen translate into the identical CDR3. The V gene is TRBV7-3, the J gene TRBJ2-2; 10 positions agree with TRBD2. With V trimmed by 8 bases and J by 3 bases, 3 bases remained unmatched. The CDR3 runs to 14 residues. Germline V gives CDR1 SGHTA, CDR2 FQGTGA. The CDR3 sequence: CASRAGGDTGELFF. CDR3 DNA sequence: TGTGCCAGCCGAGCGGGAGGGGACACCGGGGAGCTGTTTTTT.

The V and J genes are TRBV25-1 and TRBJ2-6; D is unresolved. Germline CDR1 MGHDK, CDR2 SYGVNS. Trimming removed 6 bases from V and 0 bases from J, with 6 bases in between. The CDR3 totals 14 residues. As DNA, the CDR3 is TGTGCCAGCAGGGCCCCCTCTGGGGCCAACGTCCTGACTTTC. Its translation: CASRAPSGANVLTF.

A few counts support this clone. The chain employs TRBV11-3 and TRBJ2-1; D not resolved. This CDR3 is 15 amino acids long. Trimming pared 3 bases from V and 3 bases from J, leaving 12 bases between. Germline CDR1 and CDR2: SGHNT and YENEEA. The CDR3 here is CASSLFGSIYNEQFF. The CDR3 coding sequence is TGTGCCAGCAGCTTGTTCGGCTCGATCTACAATGAGCAGTTCTTC.

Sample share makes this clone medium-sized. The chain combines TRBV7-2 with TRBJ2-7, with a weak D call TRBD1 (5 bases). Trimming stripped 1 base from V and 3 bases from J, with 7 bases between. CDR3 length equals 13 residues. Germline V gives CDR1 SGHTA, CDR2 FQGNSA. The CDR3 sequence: CASSLGRGYEQYF. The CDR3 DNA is TGTGCCAGCAGCTTAGGAAGGGGCTACGAGCAGTACTTC.

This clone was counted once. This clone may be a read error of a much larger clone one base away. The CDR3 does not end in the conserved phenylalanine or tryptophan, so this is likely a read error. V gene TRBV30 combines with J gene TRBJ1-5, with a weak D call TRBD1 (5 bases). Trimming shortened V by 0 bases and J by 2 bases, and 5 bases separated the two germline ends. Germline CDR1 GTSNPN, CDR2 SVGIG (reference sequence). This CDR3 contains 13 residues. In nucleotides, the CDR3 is TGTGCCTGGAGTGTACAGGGCAATCAGCCCCAGCATCTT. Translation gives CAWSVQGNQPQHL.

The CDR3 region is CASSLTGDTQYF. In nucleotides, the CDR3 is TGTGCCAGCAGCTTAACGGGAGATACGCAGTATTTT. The chain is built from TRBV7-5 and TRBJ2-3; the D call TRBD2 from the table was never checked on the DNA. TRBV7-5 is listed as a pseudogene. The CDR3 consists of 12 residues.

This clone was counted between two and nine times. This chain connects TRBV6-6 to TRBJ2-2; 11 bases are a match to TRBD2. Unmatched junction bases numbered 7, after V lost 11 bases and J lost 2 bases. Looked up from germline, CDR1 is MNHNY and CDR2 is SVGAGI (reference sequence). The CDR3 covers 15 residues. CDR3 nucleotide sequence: TGTGCCGGGGGAGGACTAGCGGGTAACACCGGGGAGCTGTTTTTT. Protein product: CAGGGLAGNTGELFF.

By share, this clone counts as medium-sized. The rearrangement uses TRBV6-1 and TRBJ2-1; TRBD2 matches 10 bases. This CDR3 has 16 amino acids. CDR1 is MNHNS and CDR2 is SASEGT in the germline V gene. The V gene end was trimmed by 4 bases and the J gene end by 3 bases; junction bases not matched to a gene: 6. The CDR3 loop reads CASSALAGVHYNEQFF. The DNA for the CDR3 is TGTGCCAGCAGTGCCCTAGCGGGAGTACACTACAATGAGCAGTTCTTC.